This T cell receptor beta chain was observed in a study of shared clonotypes between healthy human individuals. Study findings and constraints: Sorted-subset sequencing was shown by rarefaction to be incomplete despite large depth. An anticipated effect of sequencing depth on clonotype sharing among donors was recognized. As a rule, naive subsets had a larger estimated richness than memory subsets.

Concerning this clone: What it binds is not known.

As originally analysed: ImmunoSEQ sequences covered only the junction and lacked quality scores; filtering therefore differed. TCRdb's table, derived via immunoSEQ multiplex PCR, lists solely in-frame clones and lacks some. V and J calls and clone size come straight from that table; D and trimming were deduced from the DNA. The sample carries 2 million to 2.5 million clones, approximately 96% recorded once. This CDR3 spans 13 amino acids. Losses at the gene ends were 4 bases for V and 6 bases for J; bases not matched to a gene: 6. The germline V gene encodes CDR1 SGDLS and CDR2 YYNGEE. The sequenced material came from naive CD4+ T cells sorted from blood. The subset here: CD45RA+ positively selected. The TCR sequence derives from a man aged 18 to 30 in good health. V gene TRBV9 combines with J gene TRBJ1-1; 7 positions match TRBD1. The CDR3 DNA follows: TGTGCCAGCAGCTCTACAGGGGTCCCTGAAGCTTTCTTT. Encoded protein: CASSSTGVPEAFF.